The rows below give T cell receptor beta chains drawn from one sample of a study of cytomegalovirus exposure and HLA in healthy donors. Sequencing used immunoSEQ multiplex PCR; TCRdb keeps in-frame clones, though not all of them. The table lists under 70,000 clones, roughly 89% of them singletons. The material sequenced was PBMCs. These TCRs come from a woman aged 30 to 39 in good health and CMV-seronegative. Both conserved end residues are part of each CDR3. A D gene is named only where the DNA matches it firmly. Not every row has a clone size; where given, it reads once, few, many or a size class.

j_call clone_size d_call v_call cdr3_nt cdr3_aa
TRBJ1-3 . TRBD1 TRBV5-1 TGCGCCAGCAGCTTGGGGGACAGGGGGACGAACACCATATATTTT CASSLGDRGTNTIYF
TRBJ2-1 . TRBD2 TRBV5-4 TGTGCCAGCAGCTTTGCCGTAGGGACTAGCGGGAGAGGCTCCTACAATGAGCAGTTCTTC CASSFAVGTSGRGSYNEQFF
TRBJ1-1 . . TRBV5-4 TGTGCCAGCAGCTTGGATCAAAACACTGAAGCTTTCTTT CASSLDQNTEAFF
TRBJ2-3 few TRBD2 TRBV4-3 TGCGCCAGCAGCCAATCCGGTAGCGGGAGGACAGATACGCAGTATTTT CASSQSGSGRTDTQYF
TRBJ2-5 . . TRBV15 TGTGCCACCAGCAGAGACGGACAGGGAGGGGAGACCCAGTACTTC CATSRDGQGGETQYF
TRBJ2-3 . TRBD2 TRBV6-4 TGTGCCAGCAAAAGGACTAGCGGACCCACAGATACGCAGTATTTT CASKRTSGPTDTQYF
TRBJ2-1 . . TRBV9 TGTGCCAGCAGCCGACGGGGGAACAATGAGCAGTTCTTC CASSRRGNNEQFF
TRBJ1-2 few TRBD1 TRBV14 TGTGCCAGCAGTCCAAACCGACAGGGCTACTATGGCTACACCTTC CASSPNRQGYYGYTF
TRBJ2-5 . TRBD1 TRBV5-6 TGTGCCAGCAGCTGGGACAGTCAAGAGACCCAGTACTTC CASSWDSQETQYF
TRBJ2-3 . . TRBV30 TGTGCCTGGAGGAAGGAGGGCGCAGATACGCAGTATTTT CAWRKEGADTQYF
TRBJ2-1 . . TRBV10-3 TGTGCCATCAGTGGTTCGGGAGAGCGGCCCCGGGGCTACAATGAGCAGTTCTTC CAISGSGERPRGYNEQFF
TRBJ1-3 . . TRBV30 TGTGCCTGGATCACTCAAGGGGTCACCTCTGGAAACACCATATATTTT CAWITQGVTSGNTIYF
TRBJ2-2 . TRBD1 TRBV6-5 TGTGCCAGCAGTTGGCGACAGGGATCGGCCGGGGAGCTGTTTTTT CASSWRQGSAGELFF
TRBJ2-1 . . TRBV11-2 TGTGCCAGCAGCTCCCGACTTGTACTAAGCTCCTACAATGAGCAGTTCTTC CASSSRLVLSSYNEQFF
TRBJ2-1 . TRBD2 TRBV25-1 TGTGCCAGCACACGGACTAGCGGGATAAAGTCGGGCAATGAGCAGTTCTTC CASTRTSGIKSGNEQFF
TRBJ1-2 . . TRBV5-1 TGCGCCAGCAGCTACGGGACAACCCCGGCCAGCTATGGCTACACCTTC CASSYGTTPASYGYTF
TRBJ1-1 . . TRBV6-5 TGTGCCAGCATCGCGGGCGACACTGAAGCTTTCTTT CASIAGDTEAFF
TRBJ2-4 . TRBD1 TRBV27 TGTGCCAGCAGTTTCTCCGGGACAGGCTCGAACATTCAGTACTTC CASSFSGTGSNIQYF
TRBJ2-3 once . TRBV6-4 TGTGCCAGCAGTGAGGGGCGGGACACAGATACGCAGTATTTT CASSEGRDTDTQYF
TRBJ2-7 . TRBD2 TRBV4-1 TGCGCCAGCAGCCAAGCCCCGGGACTAGCGGTCTCCCTTTACGAGCAGTACTTC CASSQAPGLAVSLYEQYF
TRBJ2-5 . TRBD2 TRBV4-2 TGTGCCAGCAGCCAAGAGACTAGCGGAGGGGGAGAGACCCAGTACTTC CASSQETSGGGETQYF
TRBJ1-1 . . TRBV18 TGTGCCAGCTCACCCGGACTAAGTAATGAAGCTTTCTTT CASSPGLSNEAFF
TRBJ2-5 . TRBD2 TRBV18 TGTGCCAGCTCACCCCAGGGAGGGGAGACCCAGTACTTC CASSPQGGETQYF
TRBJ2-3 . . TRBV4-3 TGCGCCAGCAGCCAAGTTTCTTGGGGGGACACAGATACGCAGTATTTT CASSQVSWGDTDTQYF
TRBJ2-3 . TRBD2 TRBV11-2 TGTGCCAGCAGCCTACGGACTAGCAGCAACACAGATACGCAGTATTTT CASSLRTSSNTDTQYF
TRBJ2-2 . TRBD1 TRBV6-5 TGTGCCAGCAGTACTGACAGGGTTGGCGGGGAGCTGTTTTTT CASSTDRVGGELFF
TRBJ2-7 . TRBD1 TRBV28 TGTGCCAGCCTCCTCCGACAGGGACACTACGAGCAGTACTTC CASLLRQGHYEQYF
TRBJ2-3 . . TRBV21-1 TGTGCCAGCAGCAAAGATCGGGTGAGGGCGCGCACAGATACGCAGTATTTT CASSKDRVRARTDTQYF
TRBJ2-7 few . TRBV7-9 TGTGCCAGCAGCTTAGGCAGGGGCTACGAGCAGTACTTC CASSLGRGYEQYF
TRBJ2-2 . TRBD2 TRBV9 TGTGCCAGCAGCGTAGGACTAGCGGGACCTCATGGGACCGGGGAGCTGTTTTTT CASSVGLAGPHGTGELFF
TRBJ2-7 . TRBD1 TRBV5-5 TGTGCCAGCAGCTTAAACCGGGACAGGGGCCACGAGCAGTACTTC CASSLNRDRGHEQYF
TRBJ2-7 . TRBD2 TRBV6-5 TGTGCCAGCACCAAAGCGGGAGGGGCCTACGAGCAGTACTTC CASTKAGGAYEQYF
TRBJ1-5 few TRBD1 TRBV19 TGTGCCAGTAGTAACCAGGGGGTCAAGCAGCATTTT CASSNQGVKQHF
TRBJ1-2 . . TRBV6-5 TGTGCCAGCATCTCCCCGGTTGGCTACACCTTC CASISPVGYTF
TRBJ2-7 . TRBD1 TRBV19 TGTGCCAGTTCCGGGACAGAATCCTACGAGCAGTACTTC CASSGTESYEQYF
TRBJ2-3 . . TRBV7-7 TGTGCTAGCAGCCCAGCCTGGGGGCTGGGAGATACGCAGTATTTT CASSPAWGLGDTQYF
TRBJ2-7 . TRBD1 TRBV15 TGTGCCACCAGCTTACGGGACAGGGGCCACGAGCAGTACTTC CATSLRDRGHEQYF
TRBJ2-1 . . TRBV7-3 TGTGCCAGCAGCACCGACACATATAATGAGCAGTTCTTC CASSTDTYNEQFF
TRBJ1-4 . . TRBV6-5 TGTGCCAGCAGGGGGCCCGCGGATGAAAAACTGTTTTTT CASRGPADEKLFF
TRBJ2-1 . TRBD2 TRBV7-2 TGTGCCAGCAGCCCGGACTTAGCGGGGGGGGGTTACAATGAGCAGTTCTTC CASSPDLAGGGYNEQFF
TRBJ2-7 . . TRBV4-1 TGCGCCAGCAGCCAACCTCCCCATCCGGGGCAGGGGCAATACGAGCAGTACTTC CASSQPPHPGQGQYEQYF
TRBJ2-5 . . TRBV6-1 TGTGCCAGCAGTGAAGGACGCCTACCCGGGGAAGAGACCCAGTACTTC CASSEGRLPGEETQYF
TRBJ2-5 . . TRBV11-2 TGTGCCAGCAGCTTATTTCGCGCCTCAAAAGAGACCCAGTACTTC CASSLFRASKETQYF
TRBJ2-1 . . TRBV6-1 TGTGCCAGCAGCGAGAGGGCCGGGTCACCCCAGTTCTTC CASSERAGSPQFF
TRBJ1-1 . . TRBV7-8 TGTGCCAGCAGCCCCCAGACTAGTGGGACTGAAGCTTTCTTT CASSPQTSGTEAFF
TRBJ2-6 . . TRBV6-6 TGTGCCAGCGGGCCAGCGGACTCTGGGGCCAACGTCCTGACTTTC CASGPADSGANVLTF
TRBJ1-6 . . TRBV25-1 TGTGCCAGCAGTGACGGGGGATACTACGGAGGGAATTCACCCCTCCACTTT CASSDGGYYGGNSPLHF
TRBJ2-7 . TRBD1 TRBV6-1 TGTGCCAGCAGTGGGGGACAGGGGACCTACGAGCAGTACTTC CASSGGQGTYEQYF
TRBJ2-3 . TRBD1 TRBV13 TGTGCCAGCAGCTCGGGACAGGGGGCTGGAGATACGCAGTATTTT CASSSGQGAGDTQYF
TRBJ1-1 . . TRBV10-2 TGCGCCAGCATCTCCCCAGGGCGGACTGAAGCTTTCTTT CASISPGRTEAFF
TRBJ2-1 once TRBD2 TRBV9 TGTGCCAGCAGCGTAGTTGGTCTAGCGGGAAACAATGAGCAGTTCTTC CASSVVGLAGNNEQFF
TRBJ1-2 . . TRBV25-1 TGTGCCAGCAGTGCGGGCTATGGCTACACCTTC CASSAGYGYTF
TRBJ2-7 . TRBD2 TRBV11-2 TGTGCCAGCAGCTGGGGAGCGGGACCCTACGAGCAGTACTTC CASSWGAGPYEQYF
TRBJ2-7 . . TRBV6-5 TGTGCCAGCAGTTCCTGGGACTCCTCGTTATCCTACGAGCAGTACTTC CASSSWDSSLSYEQYF
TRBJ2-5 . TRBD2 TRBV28 TGTGCCAGCAGTTTAGGGACTAGCGGCCTCTGGGAGACCCAGTACTTC CASSLGTSGLWETQYF
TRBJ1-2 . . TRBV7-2 TGTGCCAGCAGCCCTGACTTGGGGGGAGGCTACACCTTC CASSPDLGGGYTF
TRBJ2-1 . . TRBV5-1 TGCGCCAGCAGCTTGGCGGGATCTGATGAGCAGTTCTTC CASSLAGSDEQFF
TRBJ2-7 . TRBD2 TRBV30 TGTGCCTGGGAGACGCTGGCGGGAGAGTACGAGCAGTACTTC CAWETLAGEYEQYF
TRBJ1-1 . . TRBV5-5 TGTGCCAGCAGCTTGGGAGTGAACACTGAAGCTTTCTTT CASSLGVNTEAFF